This TCR beta chain derives from a study of blood T cell repertoires in COVID-19. Study-wide context: From the United States, Italy and Spain came samples of acute and convalescent COVID-19. PBMCs, B-cell-depleted T cells, or T cells provided the cDNA or gDNA that made up the material.

The CDR3 sequence is 13 residues long. V dropped 1 base and J dropped 1 base, with 5 bases sitting between them. CDR1 is SGHRS and CDR2 is YFSETQ in the germline V gene. Original data processing: Amplifying reference gene primers gave estimates of nucleated cell counts. Some clones are missing from TCRdb's copy, which holds only in-frame ones; the method was immunoSEQ multiplex PCR. The DNA gave D and trimming, while V, J and clone size come from that table. This table holds 110,000 or so clones, about four fifths found once. Sequencing was done on a sample of peripheral blood. This clonotype originated in a woman aged 40 to 49 with acute or convalescent COVID-19. The genes are TRBV5-1 and TRBJ1-1; D is ambiguous. CDR3 nucleotides: TGCGCCAGCAGCTTGACGGGGAACACTGAAGCTTTCTTT. It specifies CASSLTGNTEAFF.